Each of the 10 T cell receptor beta chains below was sequenced from the same sample in a study of blood T cell repertoires in COVID-19. TCRdb's table, derived via immunoSEQ multiplex PCR, lists solely in-frame clones and lacks some. The sample holds 160,000 or so clones, roughly 80% seen once. The material sequenced was PBMCs or T cells enriched from blood (not recorded which). Receptors originate from a middle-aged woman with acute COVID-19.

The CDR3 DNA is TGTGCCTGGGGGGACAGGGACTATGGCTACACCTTC. It is translated as CAWGDRDYGYTF. The rearrangement joins TRBV30 to TRBJ1-2; 9 positions match TRBD1. The CDR3 contains 12 residues. V gave up 5 bases and J gave up 3 bases; unmatched junction bases: 1. Germline CDR1 is GTSNPN and CDR2 is SVGIG (reference sequence).

The chain uses TRBV2 and TRBJ1-6; 7 bases are a match to TRBD1. The germline V gene encodes CDR1 SNHLY and CDR2 FYNNEI. Trimming cost V 8 bases and J 5 bases; bases outside gene matches: 6. The CDR3 contains 14 residues. CDR3: CASDDREHNSPLHF. CDR3 coding DNA: TGTGCCAGCGACGACAGGGAGCATAATTCACCCCTCCACTTT.

The chain couples TRBV5-8 to TRBJ1-2; possible D gene TRBD1, 6 bases. Deletions cut 3 bases from V and 5 bases from J, with 14 bases between. This CDR3 is built from 14 residues. CDR1 SGHTS and CDR2 YDEGEE come from the germline V gene. The CDR3 bases are TGTGCCAGCAGCTATCCGGGACAACCTTATGGCTACACCTTC. Translated: CASSYPGQPYGYTF.

The chain employs TRBV27 and TRBJ2-7, with 8 bases lining up with TRBD1. Germline CDR1 is MNHEY and CDR2 is SMNVEV (reference sequence). This CDR3 comprises 13 residues. Losses at the gene ends were 4 bases for V and 6 bases for J; bases not matched to a gene: 5. DNA for the CDR3: TGTGCCAGCAGTTACACAGGGGGGCCCGAGCAGTACTTC. Amino acid sequence: CASSYTGGPEQYF.

This sequence joins TRBV11-2 and TRBJ1-1, with TRBD1 identical over 9 bases. Germline-derived CDR1 and CDR2 are SGHAT and FQNNGV. The CDR3 runs to 15 residues. J lost 0 bases, V lost 5 bases, and 4 bases had no gene match. The CDR3 DNA reads as TGTGCCAGCAGCCCCAGGACAGGGGTGAACACTGAAGCTTTCTTT. Translated: CASSPRTGVNTEAFF.

The chain combines TRBV7-8 with TRBJ1-1, with D possibly TRBD1 on 6 matching bases. There are 16 residues in the CDR3. Germline V gene lookup returns CDR1 SGHVS and CDR2 FQNEAQ. V was pared by 5 bases and J by 2 bases, with 18 bases between. This CDR3 is CASSLYAQGPNTEAFF. CDR3 nucleotides: TGTGCCAGCAGCCTCTACGCTCAGGGGCCTAACACTGAAGCTTTCTTT.

The chain recombines TRBV5-5 with TRBJ1-2, with D possibly matching TRBD1 (5 bases). Germline CDR1 SGHKS, CDR2 YYEKEE (reference sequence). CDR3 length: 14 residues. Trimming removed 4 bases at V and 5 bases at J, with 15 bases between. The CDR3 here is CASSQSLTAYGYTF. In DNA, the CDR3 is TGTGCCAGCAGCCAGTCCTTGACAGCTTATGGCTACACCTTC.

This clone was observed once. The chain uses TRBV9 and TRBJ2-7, with 8 bases identical to TRBD2. This CDR3 spans 14 amino acids. With V trimmed by 4 bases and J by 3 bases, 6 bases remained unmatched. Germline V lookup: CDR1 SGDLS, CDR2 YYNGEE. The CDR3 DNA reads as TGTGCCAGCAGCCAAACTAGCGGCGGCTACGAGCAGTACTTC. The encoded protein is CASSQTSGGYEQYF.

The chain combines TRBV12-5 with TRBJ1-2; no definite D call. V was shortened by 1 base and J by 8 bases, with 8 bases between the two germline ends. This CDR3 contains 12 residues. Germline CDR1 is LGHNT and CDR2 is FRNRAP. The CDR3 loop is CASGLDGEGYTF. CDR3 in DNA: TGTGCTAGTGGTTTGGACGGGGAGGGCTACACCTTC.

The chain couples TRBV6-5 to TRBJ1-5; TRBD1 is a possible D gene (5 bases). The CDR3 loop spans 13 amino acids. Germline V gene data show CDR1 as MNHEY and CDR2 as SVGAGI. Trimming stripped 5 bases from V and 7 bases from J, with 12 bases between. CDR3 DNA: TGTGCCAGCAGTCCATGGGGCCTGCAGCCCCAGCATTTT. Protein product: CASSPWGLQPQHF.